The rows below give T cell receptor beta chains drawn from one sample of a study of T cell changes during pregnancy in multiple sclerosis. Sequenced by immunoSEQ multiplex PCR; TCRdb stores in-frame clones only, minus some. Of roughly 41,000 clones listed, around 90% are singletons. The specimen was CD8+ T cells from peripheral blood mononuclear cells, collected in the third trimester of pregnancy. The receptors come from a female donor with multiple sclerosis, enrolled in a pregnancy study. Both conserved end residues are part of each CDR3. The D gene is left open where the match is weak. Clone size is not always given. Where it is, it says once, few, many or a class for expanded clones.

>TRBJ2-2|TRBD1|.|TRBV6-5
TGTGCCAGCAGTTACTCGCAGGGGGCCCCCGGGGAGCTGTTTTTT
CASSYSQGAPGELFF
>TRBJ1-2|.|.|TRBV5-4
TGTGCCAGCACCCTCAGCTTAAGTCGGGCGGGGGACAACTATGGCTACACCTTC
CASTLSLSRAGDNYGYTF
>TRBJ1-5|.|.|TRBV7-8
TGTGCCAGCAGCTTCACGCAGGGGATCAATCAGCCCCAGCATTTT
CASSFTQGINQPQHF
>TRBJ2-7|TRBD2|.|TRBV6-1
TGTGCCAGCAGTGAGGGACTAGCGGGGGCCTACGAGCAGTACTTC
CASSEGLAGAYEQYF
>TRBJ2-7|TRBD2|few|TRBV6-1
TGTGCCAGCAGTGGATCCGACCGCTCGCAGGGAGGGGAATCCTCCGAGCAGTACTTC
CASSGSDRSQGGESSEQYF
>TRBJ2-5|.|.|TRBV5-1
TGCGCCAGCAGCTTGGGCACAAGCCCCAGGGAGACCCAGTACTTC
CASSLGTSPRETQYF
>TRBJ2-1|TRBD1|.|TRBV30
TGTGCCTGGAGTGAGGGACAGCTTTACAATGAGCAGTTCTTC
CAWSEGQLYNEQFF
>TRBJ2-7|TRBD1|.|TRBV9
TGTGCCAGCAGCCTAGGACAGGGCTACGAGCAGTACTTC
CASSLGQGYEQYF
>TRBJ2-7|.|.|TRBV7-8
TGTGCCAGCAGCTTGAGGGGGGGAACTTACTACGAGCAGTACTTC
CASSLRGGTYYEQYF
>TRBJ2-3|TRBD2|.|TRBV6-4
TGTGCCAGCAGTGAACTAGCGGGGGGGCCAGATACGCAGTATTTT
CASSELAGGPDTQYF
>TRBJ1-6|TRBD1|.|TRBV13
TGTGCCAGCAGCTTAAGGTCGGAAGGGGGCTATTATAATTCACCCCTCCACTTT
CASSLRSEGGYYNSPLHF
>TRBJ1-5|TRBD1|.|TRBV4-3
TGCGCCAGCAGCCAAACAGGGGAAGGGGGCAATCAGCCCCAGCATTTT
CASSQTGEGGNQPQHF
>TRBJ2-7|.|once|TRBV27
TGTGCCAGCAGCCCGCAGGGAAACACCTACGAGCAGTACTTC
CASSPQGNTYEQYF
>TRBJ1-1|.|.|TRBV4-1
TGCGCCAGCAGCCGCACCGGCACTGAAGCTTTCTTT
CASSRTGTEAFF
>TRBJ2-3|.|.|TRBV9
TGTGCCAGCAGCATAGACCAGGGAGATACGCAGTATTTT
CASSIDQGDTQYF
>TRBJ2-7|TRBD2|.|TRBV4-2
TGTGCCAGCAGCCCATCTAGCGGGGGGGCCGACGAGCAGTACTTC
CASSPSSGGADEQYF
>TRBJ2-7|.|.|TRBV7-2
TGTGCCAGCAGCCTTAGGACTAACCCCCTCTACGAGCAGTACTTC
CASSLRTNPLYEQYF
>TRBJ1-6|.|.|TRBV30
TGTGCCTGGAGTGTACAGGGTGATTCACCCCTCCACTTT
CAWSVQGDSPLHF
>TRBJ2-7|TRBD2|.|TRBV4-1
TGCGCCAGCAGCATAGCGGGGGTGGGTGCGGGCGAGCAGTACTTC
CASSIAGVGAGEQYF
>TRBJ1-1|.|.|TRBV5-6
TGTGCCAGCAGCCCCTGGATGGATTTAATGGAGGCTTTCTTT
CASSPWMDLMEAFF
>TRBJ1-4|.|medium-sized|TRBV7-9
TGTGCCAGCAGCCGACGGACAGTCCGACATGAAAAACTGTTTTTT
CASSRRTVRHEKLFF
>TRBJ2-1|.|.|TRBV13
TGTGCCAGCAGCCCCGTCTACAATGAGCAGTTCTTC
CASSPVYNEQFF
>TRBJ1-1|.|few|TRBV6-1
TGTGCCAGCGGGGAGGACACTCACACTGAAGCTTTCTTT
CASGEDTHTEAFF
>TRBJ1-1|.|few|TRBV12-5
TGTGCTAGTGGCGGGAACACTGAAGCTTTCTTT
CASGGNTEAFF
>TRBJ2-2|.|.|TRBV6-4
TGTGCCAGCAGTTCCTCCGTCGGGCTAGCCACCGGGGAGCTGTTTTTT
CASSSSVGLATGELFF
>TRBJ2-7|.|.|TRBV20-1
TGCAGTGCTAGATGGGAGTACGAGCAGTACTTC
CSARWEYEQYF
>TRBJ1-1|.|.|TRBV4-1
TGCGCCAGCAGCCCGGGCCGACAGCTAAACACTGAAGCTTTCTTT
CASSPGRQLNTEAFF
>TRBJ1-2|.|.|TRBV28
TGTGCCATTCTACCGACAGAGCAGATTAACTATGGCTACACCTTC
CAILPTEQINYGYTF
>TRBJ1-1|.|.|TRBV4-1
TGCGCCAGCAGCCAAGATCCGTACAGAGTTGTCACTGAAGCTTTCTTT
CASSQDPYRVVTEAFF
>TRBJ2-2|TRBD1|.|TRBV5-1
TGCGCCAGCAGCTTGGGATTAACAGGGGGCACCGGGGAGCTGTTTTTT
CASSLGLTGGTGELFF
>TRBJ2-5|TRBD2|.|TRBV13
TGTGCCAGCAGCTTAACCACTAGCGAAGAGACCCAGTACTTC
CASSLTTSEETQYF
>TRBJ1-3|.|.|TRBV9
TGTGCCAGCAGCGTAATAGCAAGCAGGGGCTCCGGAAACACCATATATTTT
CASSVIASRGSGNTIYF
>TRBJ1-5|.|.|TRBV18
TGTGCCAGCTCACCAATCGCCCAGGGGAAGCCCCAGCATTTT
CASSPIAQGKPQHF
>TRBJ1-1|.|.|TRBV29-1
TGCAGCGTGACAGAAATGAACACTGAAGCTTTCTTT
CSVTEMNTEAFF
>TRBJ1-2|TRBD1|.|TRBV4-1
TGCGCCAGCAGCCAAGAACCCCAGGGGGCGGCTGATGGCTACACCTTC
CASSQEPQGAADGYTF
>TRBJ1-1|.|.|TRBV7-3
TGTGCCAGCAGCCTCCGGTCCTACGACACTGAAGCTTTCTTT
CASSLRSYDTEAFF
>TRBJ2-2|TRBD1|once|TRBV29-1
TGCAGCGTTGAAGTGGACAGGGGGCCCACCGGGGAGCTGTTTTTT
CSVEVDRGPTGELFF
>TRBJ1-2|.|.|TRBV5-4
TGTGCCAGCAGCTTGACAGGGAAGACTTTCTATGGCTACACCTTC
CASSLTGKTFYGYTF
>TRBJ2-5|.|.|TRBV5-4
TGTGCCAGCAGCTGGCGCGGAGGGACCCAAGAGACCCAGTACTTC
CASSWRGGTQETQYF
>TRBJ2-7|.|.|TRBV28
TGTGCCAGCAGCTTACTAGACTCCTACGAGCAGTACTTC
CASSLLDSYEQYF
>TRBJ1-2|.|once|TRBV7-9
TGTGCCAGCAGCTTAGCGGGTGGGCCTAGCTACACCTTC
CASSLAGGPSYTF
>TRBJ2-7|.|.|TRBV4-1
TGCGCCAGCAGCCAAGATGGGCAGGGCTTTACCTACGAGCAGTACTTC
CASSQDGQGFTYEQYF
>TRBJ2-5|.|.|TRBV5-6
TGTGCCAGCAGCTTGGCGTCGGCGCCAGGCACGGGGGAGACCCAGTACTTC
CASSLASAPGTGETQYF
>TRBJ2-7|.|.|TRBV18
TGTGCCAGCTCTCACGGGCGGGGGCAAACCTACGAGCAGTACTTC
CASSHGRGQTYEQYF
>TRBJ1-2|TRBD1|.|TRBV27
TGTGCCAGCAGTTTATCCCCCAGGGGGGATGGCTACACCTTC
CASSLSPRGDGYTF
>TRBJ2-1|.|.|TRBV15
TGTGCCACCAGCAGGGGTGTTGGAGGGCTCAATGAGCAGTTCTTC
CATSRGVGGLNEQFF
>TRBJ1-1|.|once|TRBV19
TGTGCCAGTGGGTGGGCCGACGAAGCTTTCTTT
CASGWADEAFF
>TRBJ1-1|.|few|TRBV5-1
TGCGCCAGCAGCTTTTTCCCAGGGGTCACTGAAGCTTTCTTT
CASSFFPGVTEAFF
>TRBJ1-4|.|.|TRBV16
TGTGCCAGCAGCCAATACCCAGGGACAACTAATGAAAAACTGTTTTTT
CASSQYPGTTNEKLFF
>TRBJ1-5|.|.|TRBV2
TGTGCCAGCAGTGAAGCGCTTCGGGTTCCCGATCAGCCCCAGCATTTT
CASSEALRVPDQPQHF
>TRBJ1-1|.|.|TRBV25-1
TGTGCCAGCATCGGGGTGGGTACGGGCACTGAAGCTTTCTTT
CASIGVGTGTEAFF
>TRBJ2-1|.|.|TRBV7-9
TGTGCCAGCAGCACCCTTAGCTCCTACAATGAGCAGTTCTTC
CASSTLSSYNEQFF
>TRBJ2-3|.|.|TRBV9
TGTGCCAGCAGCCCCAACCGGGACTTTCTCACAGATACGCAGTATTTT
CASSPNRDFLTDTQYF
>TRBJ2-7|TRBD2|.|TRBV7-2
TGTGCCAGCAGCTCACCTACGTCAGAGCGGGGGGGCGAGCAGTACTTC
CASSSPTSERGGEQYF
>TRBJ2-2|.|.|TRBV4-1
TGCGCCAGCAGCCAAGTTGCCCTGAGAACCGGGGAGCTGTTTTTT
CASSQVALRTGELFF
>TRBJ2-7|TRBD2|.|TRBV27
TGTGCCAGCAGCATACTAGCGGGGGCCATCTACGAGCAGTACTTC
CASSILAGAIYEQYF
>TRBJ1-1|.|once|TRBV6-5
TGTGCCAGCAGTCCCCTTCAAGGGGCCATCACTGAAGCTTTCTTT
CASSPLQGAITEAFF
>TRBJ1-1|TRBD1|.|TRBV5-6
TGTGCCAGCAGCCCGGACAGGCGAGAAATGAACACTGAAGCTTTCTTT
CASSPDRREMNTEAFF